This T cell receptor beta chain is drawn from a study of regulatory T cells in long-lasting Graves disease. Only a few counts were recorded for this clonotype. Its antigen remains unidentified. CDR3 regions were amplified by Arm-PCR using iRepertoire HTBI primers to build TCR beta libraries. TCRdb reprocessed the multiplex PCR reads with MiXCR, giving one entry per CDR3 protein. The sample shows about 430,000 distinct CDR3 sequences, roughly 23% of them seen only once. V lost 4 bases, J lost 3 bases, and 10 bases lay in between. The CDR3 contains 13 residues. Germline V gene sequence: CDR1 SGHDN, CDR2 FVKESK. Time point noted: persistent/refractory GD, antithyroid drugs over 5 years with positive TRAb. RNA isolated from PBMCs was used to make the TCR library. Blood from the periphery, approximately 8.6 milliliters in all, was drawn into EDTA tubes. Study-level points and caveats: Among the persistent patients, approximately 2,900 public clonotypes were shared, more than the approximately 970 shared among new patients. Persistent Graves' patients showed reduced TCR diversity versus newly diagnosed patients. Persistent disease preferred TRBV28, TRBJ1-2 and TRBJ2-5.

The source is a female donor with Graves disease. The chain links TRBV14 to TRBJ2-7; no clear D gene. The source was peripheral blood mononuclear cells (PBMCs), collected when the disease was refractory, from a patient treated with antithyroid drugs. The CDR3 reads CASSPYNYYEQYF. As DNA, the CDR3 is TGTGCCAGCAGCCCTTACAACTACTACGAGCAGTACTTC.